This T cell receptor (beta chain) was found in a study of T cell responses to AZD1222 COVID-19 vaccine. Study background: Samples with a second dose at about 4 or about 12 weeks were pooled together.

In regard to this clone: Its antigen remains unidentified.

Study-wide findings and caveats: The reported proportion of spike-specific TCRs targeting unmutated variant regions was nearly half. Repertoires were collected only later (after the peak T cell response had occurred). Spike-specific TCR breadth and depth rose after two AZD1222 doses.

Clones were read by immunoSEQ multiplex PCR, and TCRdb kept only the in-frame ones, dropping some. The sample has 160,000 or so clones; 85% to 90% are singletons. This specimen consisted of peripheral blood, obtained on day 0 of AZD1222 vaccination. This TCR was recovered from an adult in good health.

The CDR3 sequence: CSVESSVNTEAFF. The CDR3 bases are TGCAGCGTTGAATCGAGTGTGAACACTGAAGCTTTCTTT. The chain couples TRBV29-1 to TRBJ1-1; D gene uncertain. Germline CDR1 reads SQVTM; CDR2 reads ANQGSEA. The CDR3 extends over 13 amino acids. V lost 2 bases to trimming and J lost 0 bases, with 7 bases between them.